This T cell receptor (beta chain) is from a study of GPR56 and killer-like receptors on CD4 memory cells (dated by TCRdb to between 2018 and 2021). For the wider study: The study proposed that the stepwise gain of KLRB1, KLRG1, GPR56 and finally KLRF1 marks human CD4+ memory T-cell differentiation and cytokine production potential. The healthy blood donors were described in the study as age-matched to the liver disease patients, whose median age was about 68 years.

Sequencing relied on an Illumina HiSeq 2500. Sequencing libraries were built by amplifying the recombined TCRbeta locus with a previously published PCR protocol. As for the authors' bioinformatics: Reads whose average quality score was below 30 were removed, and the reads that remained were processed with IMSEQ. Each clonotype was defined by Vbeta gene, Jbeta gene and CDR3 amino acid sequence. Repertoire overlap between populations was quantified with the Morisita-Horn index computed on the top 100 expanded clones. Renyi diversity profiles calculated on the top 100 expanded clones were used to assess clonal diversity. Based on TCRdb reprocessing of the reads, there is one entry per CDR3 protein sequence, and DNA is missing. These V and J calls are TCRdb output, not the study's own analysis. This sample's table carries 1,000 to 1,300 distinct CDR3 sequences. Roughly 29% of the sample is in the top ten clones.

The investigation overall reported the following: Clones dominating late populations 4 and 5 were also found in early populations 1 and 2, and this finding was taken by the authors as evidence for linear differentiation. Overlap of TCR repertoires was especially pronounced between late populations 4 and 5, and partly extended to population 3. Rather than full repertoires, the diversity and similarity analyses used only the 100 most expanded clones in each population. Low clonal frequency was observed in the marker-negative population, and a progressive increase in clonal frequency, with a corresponding decrease in TCRbeta diversity, was observed along the proposed pathway.

CDR1 and CDR2, per the germline V gene (reference sequence), are DFQATT and SNEGSKA. Taken from cysteine to phenylalanine, the CDR3 has 11 residues. No coding sequence is recorded. In the case of this clonotype: What antigen it recognizes has not been identified.

Five KLR/GPR56-defined CD4+ populations were enriched by fluorescence-activated cell sorting before TCRbeta sequencing. TCRbeta repertoires of five CD4+ T-cell subsets defined by KLRB1, KLRG1, GPR56 and KLRF1 expression were sequenced to test a linear memory differentiation pathway. TCR-sequenced cells came from peripheral blood of healthy control individuals, reported as five donors in the TCRbeta analysis figure. The researchers collected heparinized peripheral blood and processed every sample within one hour of retrieval. Blood was diluted 1:2 in PBS, and peripheral blood mononuclear cells were then isolated from the diluted blood at room temperature by Biocoll density gradient centrifugation. Before flow sorting, freshly isolated PBMCs underwent magnetic sorting with anti-CD4 MicroBeads to enrich CD4+ T cells. A BD FACSAria II was used to sort CD4+ T cells, enriched from the PBMCs of healthy donors, according to marker expression. Surface staining used anti-KLRB1 clone 191B8, anti-KLRF1 clone 4A4.D10 and anti-KLRG1 clone REA261 antibodies from Miltenyi Biotec.

The clonotype originates from a human donor in good health. Sample: memory CD4+ T cells from blood. The rearrangement joined TRBV20-1 to TRBJ1-1. The CDR3 protein: CSARRAGFAFF.